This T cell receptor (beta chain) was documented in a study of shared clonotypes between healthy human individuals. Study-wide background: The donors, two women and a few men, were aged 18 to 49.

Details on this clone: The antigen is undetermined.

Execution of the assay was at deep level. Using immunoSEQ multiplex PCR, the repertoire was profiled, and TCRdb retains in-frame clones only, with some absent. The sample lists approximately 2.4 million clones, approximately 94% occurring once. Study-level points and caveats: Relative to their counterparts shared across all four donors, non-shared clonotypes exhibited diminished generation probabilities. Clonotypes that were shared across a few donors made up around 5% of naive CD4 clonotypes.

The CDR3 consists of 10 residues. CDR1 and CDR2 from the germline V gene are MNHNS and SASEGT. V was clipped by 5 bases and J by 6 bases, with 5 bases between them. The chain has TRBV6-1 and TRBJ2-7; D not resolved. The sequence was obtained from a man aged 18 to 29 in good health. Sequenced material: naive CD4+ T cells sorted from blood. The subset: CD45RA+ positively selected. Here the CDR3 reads CASSWVEQYF. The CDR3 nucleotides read TGTGCCAGCAGTTGGGTCGAGCAGTACTTC.